This passage covers 22 T cell receptor beta chains from one sample sequenced in a study of blood T cell repertoires in COVID-19. This table comes from immunoSEQ multiplex PCR, and its TCRdb copy is limited to in-frame clones, with some not included. The sample consists of about 97,000 clones, 85% of them appearing once. The specimen was peripheral blood. The receptors here all came from a woman in her sixties or seventies with active or convalescent COVID-19.

The chain links TRBV5-6 to TRBJ1-1; possible D gene TRBD1, 5 bases. The germline V gene encodes CDR1 SGHDT and CDR2 YYEEEE. V was trimmed by 0 bases and J by 4 bases, leaving 10 bases between them. The CDR3 is 14 amino acids. CDR3 region: CASSLARVGTEAFF. DNA for the CDR3: TGTGCCAGCAGCTTGGCCAGGGTGGGCACTGAAGCTTTCTTT. Full variable domain (missing parts from reference TRBV5-6 and TRBJ1-1): DAGVTQSPTHLIKTRGQQVTLRCSPKSGHDTVSWYQQALGQGPQFIFQYYEEEERQRGNFPDRFSGHQFPNYSSELNVNALLLGDSALYLCASSLARVGTEAFFGQGTRLTVV.

This clone has a handful of counts. The J gene is TRBJ1-6, the V gene TRBV5-4, with TRBD1 as a possible D gene (6 bases). Germline V CDR1 and CDR2: SGHNT, YYREEE (reference sequence). The CDR3 loop spans 14 amino acids. V dropped 0 bases and J dropped 8 bases, with 9 bases sitting between them. DNA of the CDR3: TGTGCCAGCAGCTTGGGCAGGGGTGATTCACCCCTCCACTTT. It translates to CASSLGRGDSPLHF.

The chain uses TRBV4-3 and TRBJ2-4, with 9 nucleotides matching TRBD1. Looked up from germline, CDR1 is LGHNA and CDR2 is YSLEER. The length of the CDR3 is 14 residues. V was pared by 3 bases and J by 5 bases, with 2 bases of the junction left unmatched. CDR3 protein: CASSHRTGENIQYF. DNA of the CDR3: TGCGCCAGCAGCCACCGGACAGGGGAAAACATTCAGTACTTC.

This clone was seen a few times. CDR3 DNA: TGTGCCATCAGTGATCCCCCAGACACAGATACGCAGTATTTT. Protein: CAISDPPDTDTQYF. The chain recombines TRBV10-3 with TRBJ2-3; D remains ambiguous. The CDR3 loop spans 14 amino acids. In germline, CDR1 is ENHRY, CDR2 SYGVKD. V was cut by 3 bases and J by 2 bases, with 9 bases left in between.

The rearrangement uses TRBV10-1 and TRBJ2-3, with D hard to call. The CDR3 is 15 amino acids. The V end was cut by 2 bases, the J end by 0 bases, with 9 bases between. Germline loops: CDR1 WNHNN, CDR2 SYGVQD (reference sequence). The CDR3 DNA sequence: TGCGCCAGCAGTGAGGCAGACATTAGCACAGATACGCAGTATTTT. Translating it yields CASSEADISTDTQYF.

The chain uses TRBV15 and TRBJ1-4; weak D call: TRBD1 (5 bases). The CDR3 contains 15 residues. Trimming left V 8 bases short and J 8 bases short, with 21 bases between. Germline V gene lookup returns CDR1 LNHNV and CDR2 YYDKDF (reference sequence). Here the CDR3 reads CATSEGSAGLEKLFF. CDR3 sequence (DNA): TGTGCCACCTCAGAGGGTAGTGCGGGACTCGAAAAACTGTTTTTT. Full variable domain (remainder filled in from reference TRBV15 and TRBJ1-4): DAMVIQNPRYQVTQFGKPVTLSCSQTLNHNVMYWYQQKSSQAPKLLFHYYDKDFNNEADTPDNFQSRRPNTSFCFLDIRSPGLGDTAMYLCATSEGSAGLEKLFFGSGTQLSVL.

V is TRBV5-5 and J is TRBJ2-5; TRBD2 agrees at 9 bases. Germline CDR1 is SGHKS and CDR2 is YYEKEE (reference sequence). The CDR3 consists of 15 residues. V shed 4 bases and J 3 bases; nucleotides not matched to a gene: 7. The CDR3 spells CASSPPSGTEETQYF. The CDR3 DNA sequence: TGTGCCAGCAGCCCCCCTAGCGGGACTGAAGAGACCCAGTACTTC. The full variable domain, completed using reference TRBV5-5 and TRBJ2-5, is DAGVTQSPTHLIKTRGQQVTLRCSPISGHKSVSWYQQVLGQGPQFIFQYYEKEERGRGNFPDRFSARQFPNYSSELNVNALLLGDSALYLCASSPPSGTEETQYFGPGTRLLVL.

The CDR3 DNA follows: TGTGCCAGCAGCCTCATAGGGGCAGGGGGTCACATTCAGTACTTC. The encoded protein is CASSLIGAGGHIQYF. V usage is TRBV7-2 and J usage is TRBJ2-4, with 7 nucleotides matching TRBD1. With 5 bases clipped from V and 8 bases from J, the junction kept 12 bases outside the gene matches. CDR3 size: 15 residues. The germline gives CDR1 SGHTA, CDR2 FQGNSA.

The gene calls are TRBV6-5 and TRBJ1-5; 7 nucleotides agree with TRBD1. The CDR3 sequence is 13 residues long. CDR1 is MNHEY, CDR2 SVGAGI, per germline. The V segment lost 7 bases and the J segment 7 bases; nucleotides outside the gene matches: 7. The CDR3 nucleotides read TGTGCCAGCAAGCGGACAGGCACACAGCCCCAGCATTTT. It translates to CASKRTGTQPQHF.

The chain has TRBV7-2 and TRBJ2-1; TRBD2 might be the D (5 bases). Germline assignment: CDR1 SGHTA and CDR2 FQGNSA. The CDR3 is made up of 14 amino acids. The V gene lost 3 bases and the J gene lost 1 base, with 7 bases spanning the gap. Here the CDR3 reads CASSFSGSYNEQFF. The CDR3, as DNA: TGTGCCAGCAGCTTTTCGGGGTCCTACAATGAGCAGTTCTTC.

V is TRBV29-1 and J is TRBJ2-7, with a tentative D call TRBD1 (7 bases). This CDR3 contains 13 residues. With 7 bases removed from V and 5 bases from J, the gap between germline ends came to 18 bases. Germline values: CDR1 SQVTM, CDR2 ANQGSEA. This CDR3 reads CSAGGAGGNEQYF. The DNA of the CDR3 is TGCAGCGCCGGAGGGGCAGGGGGGAACGAGCAGTACTTC.

The genes are TRBV9 and TRBJ1-4, with 7 bases fitting TRBD1. V was clipped by 0 bases and J by 6 bases; unmatched bases: 5. This CDR3 is 15 amino acids long. Germline-derived CDR1 and CDR2 are SGDLS and YYNGEE. In DNA, the CDR3 is TGTGCCAGCAGCGTAGGGAGAGGGGGCTATGAAAAACTGTTTTTT. Translating gives CASSVGRGGYEKLFF.

The V gene is TRBV5-1, the J gene TRBJ2-1; 13 nucleotides line up with TRBD2. The germline V gene has CDR1 SGHRS and CDR2 YFSETQ. This CDR3 region has 15 residues. Trimming took 4 bases from V and 7 from J; bases not matched to a gene: 5. Here the CDR3 DNA reads TGCGCCAGCAGCACACTAGCGGGGGGGCAGAATGAGCAGTTCTTC. This encodes CASSTLAGGQNEQFF.

J is TRBJ1-2 and V is TRBV11-3; tentatively, D is TRBD1 (5 bases). The CDR3 consists of 14 residues. V was pared by 3 bases and J by 1 base, with 9 bases between. The germline gives CDR1 SGHNT, CDR2 YENEEA. The CDR3, as DNA: TGTGCCAGCAGCTTGGGACTGTTTAACTATGGCTACACCTTC. This sequence encodes CASSLGLFNYGYTF.

The CDR3 region is CASSLRQVNTEAFF. CDR3 coding DNA: TGTGCCAGCAGCTTAAGGCAGGTGAACACTGAAGCTTTCTTT. V gene TRBV7-9 combines with J gene TRBJ1-1; D gene unclear. There are 14 residues in the CDR3. Germline V gene sequence: CDR1 SEHNR, CDR2 FQNEAQ (reference sequence). Between the trimmed V and J ends, which lost 2 bases and 0 bases, there was a span of 7 bases.

The rearrangement links TRBV4-1 to TRBJ2-7; 14 nucleotides match TRBD2. This CDR3 is 19 amino acids long. V shed 3 bases and J 5 bases; nucleotides not matched to a gene: 15. Germline V gene lookup returns CDR1 MGHRA and CDR2 YSYEKL. The CDR3 is CASSHLPGGLAGDRNEQYF. DNA for the CDR3: TGCGCCAGCAGCCACCTACCCGGGGGACTAGCGGGAGATCGAAACGAGCAGTACTTC.

This rearrangement joins TRBV7-2 to TRBJ2-5; 12 nucleotides line up with TRBD2. CDR3 length: 17 residues. The germline gives CDR1 SGHTA, CDR2 FQGNSA. After removal of 1 base from V and 5 bases from J, the junction contained 8 bases not matched to a gene. CDR3 nucleotide sequence: TGTGCCAGCAGCTTAGGGCTGGCTAGCGGGGGGGCGGAGACCCAGTACTTC. Protein product: CASSLGLASGGAETQYF.

The gene calls are TRBV24-1 and TRBJ2-1, with 8 nucleotides matching TRBD1. Trimming took 6 bases from V and 0 from J; bases not matched to a gene: 12. Germline values: CDR1 KGHDR, CDR2 SFDVKD. The CDR3 loop spans 18 amino acids. The CDR3 DNA reads as TGTGCCACCAGTATTTCTGGCAGGGGGCCGGGCTCCTACAATGAGCAGTTCTTC. Amino acid sequence: CATSISGRGPGSYNEQFF.

The genes are TRBV10-3 and TRBJ2-2; 14 positions agree with TRBD2. V lost 4 bases to trimming and J lost 5 bases; unmatched junction nucleotides: 3. The CDR3 length is 16 residues. Germline assignment: CDR1 ENHRY and CDR2 SYGVKD. For the CDR3, the DNA is TGTGCCATCAGTGGGACTAGCGGGAGGTTAACCGGGGAGCTGTTTTTT. Protein product: CAISGTSGRLTGELFF.

This clone was detected only once. This chain uses TRBV6-2 or TRBV6-3 with TRBJ2-5; no reliable D call. The CDR3 has 13 amino acids. Germline lookup yields CDR1 MNHEY and CDR2 SVGEGT. Trimming removed 4 bases at V and 1 base at J, with 7 bases between. CDR3 in DNA: TGTGCCAGCAGTTCCCAGGTCCAAGAGACCCAGTACTTC. It is translated as CASSSQVQETQYF.

The CDR3 loop is CASTRQGAASGGYTF. CDR3 bases: TGTGCCAGCACAAGACAGGGCGCCGCATCGGGTGGCTACACCTTC. The chain has TRBV6-1 and TRBJ1-2, with TRBD1 matching over 7 bases. CDR1 is MNHNS and CDR2 is SASEGT in the germline V gene. With V trimmed by 7 bases and J by 7 bases, 15 bases remained unmatched. The CDR3 contains 15 residues.

The chain links TRBV10-3 to TRBJ1-1; D unclear. The germline CDR1 and CDR2 sequences are ENHRY and SYGVKD. Trimming shortened V by 4 bases and J by 4 bases, and 13 bases separated the two germline ends. The CDR3 length is 14 residues. The CDR3: CAISGGSRITEAFF. DNA for the CDR3: TGTGCCATCAGTGGAGGTAGCCGTATCACTGAAGCTTTCTTT.